The entry that follows covers one T cell receptor (beta chain) sequence. CDR3 length: 15 residues. Germline V lookup: CDR1 GTSNPN, CDR2 SVGIG (reference sequence). V was trimmed by 3 bases and J by 0 bases, leaving 12 bases between them. This entry belongs to a study of blood T cell repertoires in COVID-19. Followed longitudinally, the Seattle patients had been enrolled during active infection. Libraries were prepared by immunoSEQ multiplex PCR; TCRdb keeps only in-frame clonotypes and omits some of them. In the table there are roughly 53,000 clones, over 70% of which are singletons. The rearrangement links TRBV30 to TRBJ1-5, with D uncertain. The origin of this receptor is a woman aged 80 or over with COVID-19, enrolled during active disease. The sequencing input was peripheral blood. CDR3 in DNA: TGTGCCTGGAGCGCTTACCGGGGTAGCAATCAGCCCCAGCATTTT. It yields the protein CAWSAYRGSNQPQHF.